This T cell receptor (beta chain) was profiled in a study of T cells in Graves' hyperthyroidism and ophthalmopathy. About the research overall: Before any treatment, at initial diagnosis, peripheral blood was collected.

Germline V gene sequence: CDR1 GTSNPN, CDR2 SVGIG (reference sequence). The V segment lost 7 bases and the J segment 2 bases; nucleotides outside the gene matches: 5. This CDR3 is 14 amino acids long. Study-wide results and caveats: Appearing also in blood were most of the thyroid clonotypes expanded above 0.001. Ophthalmopathy was told apart from stable hyperthyroidism by a 13 V-J model.

The investigators amplified TCR beta CDR3 regions from RNA transcripts. The HTBI set primed first-round TCR CDR3 RT-PCR. TCRdb ran MiXCR on the multiplex PCR reads and lists one entry per CDR3 protein. The repertoire holds around 500,000 distinct CDR3 sequences, roughly 15% seen once, with approximately 14% in the top ten. In the case of this clonotype: The antigen is not known.

The chain links TRBV30 to TRBJ1-5; TRBD1 aligns across 10 bases. This receptor was identified in a woman aged 35 to 49 with Graves' hyperthyroidism. Specimen: blood. The DNA of the CDR3 is TGTGCCTTTGACAGGGGGCAAGGCAATCAGCCCCAGCATTTT. This sequence encodes CAFDRGQGNQPQHF.